Here is one T cell receptor (beta chain) with its context. Its antigen is currently unknown. The data are from a study of T cell repertoires in cytomegalovirus infection. The wider study: CMV infection and matching HLA type were both indicated by public TCR beta signatures. Study-level results: HLA-C-restricted TCR beta clonotypes specific for CMV led the ex vivo response. The cumulative frequency of public TCR beta families distinguished individuals who carried CMV together with the relevant HLA.

TCRdb reanalysed the reads using MiXCR and keeps one entry per CDR3 protein. The sample records fewer than 950,000 distinct CDR3 sequences, roughly 33% being singletons. The receptor was isolated from a human donor in good health (CMV status not recorded). Some clones in this sample may be carry-over from other donors' samples. Specimen: cultured CD8+ T cells from PBMCs, collected from culture after CMV antigen stimulation.

The CDR3 bases are TGTGCCAGCAGTTGGGCTCCGGGACAGGGTCACTACGAGCAGTACGTC. Translated: CASSWAPGQGHYEQYV. The chain joins TRBV6-2 or TRBV6-3 to TRBJ2-7, with 9 bases lining up with TRBD1. V gave up 4 bases and J gave up 3 bases; unmatched junction bases: 10. Germline CDR1 and CDR2: MNHEY and SVGEGT. This CDR3 has 16 residues.